The clone carrying this T cell receptor beta chain has more than one count but fewer than ten. Germline CDR1 and CDR2: ENHRY and SYGVKD. This CDR3 spans 15 amino acids. V was shortened by 3 bases and J by 2 bases, with 13 bases between the two germline ends. Amplification of TCR beta CDR3 regions was performed using RNA transcripts as template. The HTBI primer set drove a first-round RT-PCR of the TCR CDR3. TCRdb used MiXCR to reprocess the multiplex PCR reads, holding one entry per CDR3 protein. In the table there are 300,000 to 350,000 distinct CDR3 sequences, roughly 15% of which are singletons. These data originate in a study of T cells in Graves' hyperthyroidism and ophthalmopathy.

J is TRBJ1-2 and V is TRBV10-3; no reliable D call. This sequence was found in a man younger than 45 with Graves' hyperthyroidism. The sample comprised blood. DNA of the CDR3: TGTGCCATCAGTGACTCGCGGGTTTTCAACTATGGCTACACCTTC. The encoded protein is CAISDSRVFNYGYTF.